This T cell receptor (beta chain) was identified during a study of blood T cells in healthy people across ages. Regarding the study as a whole: CMV infection status of these donors was not known. Any conclusive comparison of naive versus antigen-experienced cells was prevented by using unsorted PBMCs.

Drawn from each donor were about 9 milliliters of peripheral blood. In the case of this clonotype: What it binds is not known.

For the second PCR, which ran for about 6 to 11 cycles, a sample-barcoded 5' primer and a J-beta primer mix were used. TCRdb itself ran the 5' RACE reads through MiXCR, one entry per CDR3 protein. This sample has approximately 780,000 distinct CDR3 sequences, with roughly 24% found just once. Trimming stripped 5 bases from V and 6 bases from J, with 12 bases between. Looked up from germline, CDR1 is SSHAT and CDR2 is FNYEAQ (reference sequence). This CDR3 comprises 13 residues. This same sample was also part of a study on T cells of mothers and their children. That work states: Unrelated mother-child pairs always had slightly, but never significantly, lower normalized overlap than related pairs.

The source material was blood. This receptor was identified in a boy between 10 and 17 years old in good health. This chain links TRBV7-7 with TRBJ2-3, with a tentative D call TRBD1 (6 bases). In nucleotides, the CDR3 is TGTGCCAGCAGCGTAGGGCAGGGGGATACGCAGTATTTT. Translated, it gives CASSVGQGDTQYF.